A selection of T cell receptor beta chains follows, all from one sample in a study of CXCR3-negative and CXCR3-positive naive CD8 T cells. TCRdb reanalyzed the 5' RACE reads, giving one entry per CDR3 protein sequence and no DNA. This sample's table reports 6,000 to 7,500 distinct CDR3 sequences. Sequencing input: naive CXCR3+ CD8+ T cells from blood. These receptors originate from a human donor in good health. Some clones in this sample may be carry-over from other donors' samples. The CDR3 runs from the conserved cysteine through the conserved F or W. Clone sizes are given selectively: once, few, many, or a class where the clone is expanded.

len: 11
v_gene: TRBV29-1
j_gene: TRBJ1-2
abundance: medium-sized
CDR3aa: CSVQGNYGYTF

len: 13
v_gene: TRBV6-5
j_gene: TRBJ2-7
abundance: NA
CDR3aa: CASSSGTILEQYF

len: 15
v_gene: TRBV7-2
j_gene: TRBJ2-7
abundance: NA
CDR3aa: CASSLVRIQSYEQYF

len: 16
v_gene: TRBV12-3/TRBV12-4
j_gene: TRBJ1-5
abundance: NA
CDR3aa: CASSLFGRGSNQPQHF

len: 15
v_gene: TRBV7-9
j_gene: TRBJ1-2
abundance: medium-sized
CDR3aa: CASSPAPAGSYGYTF

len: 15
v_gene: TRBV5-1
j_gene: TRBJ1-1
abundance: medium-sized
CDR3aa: CASSFTGAGYTEAFF

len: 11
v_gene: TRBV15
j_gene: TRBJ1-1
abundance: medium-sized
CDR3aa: CATSRDTEAFF

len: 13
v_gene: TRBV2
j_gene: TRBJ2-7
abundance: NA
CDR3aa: CASRDRGRDEQYF

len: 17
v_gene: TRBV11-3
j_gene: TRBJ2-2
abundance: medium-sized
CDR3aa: CASSTPAKTANTGELFF

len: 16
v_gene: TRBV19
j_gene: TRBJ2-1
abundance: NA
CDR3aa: CASTAGEPSSYNEQFF

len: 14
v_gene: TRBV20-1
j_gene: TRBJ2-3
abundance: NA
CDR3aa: CSARMDRDTDTQYF

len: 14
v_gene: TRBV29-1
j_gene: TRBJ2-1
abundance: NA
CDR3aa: CSVEGEATYNEQFF

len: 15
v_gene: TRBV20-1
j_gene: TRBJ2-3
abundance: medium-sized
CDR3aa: CSAESGTSVTDTQYF

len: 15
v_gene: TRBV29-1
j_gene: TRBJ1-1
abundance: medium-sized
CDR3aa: CSVDSVGALNTEAFF

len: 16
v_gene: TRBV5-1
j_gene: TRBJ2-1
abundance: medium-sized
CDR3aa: CASSLQREFGSNEQFF

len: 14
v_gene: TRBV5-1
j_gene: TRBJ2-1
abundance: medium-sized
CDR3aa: CASRPGQLYNEQFF

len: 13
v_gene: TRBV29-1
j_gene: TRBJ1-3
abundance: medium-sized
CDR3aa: CSVETGAGNTIYF

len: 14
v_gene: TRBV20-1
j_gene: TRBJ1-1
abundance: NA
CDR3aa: CSARVTGQGAEAFF

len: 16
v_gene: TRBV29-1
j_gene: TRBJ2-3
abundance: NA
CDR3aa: CSVTIIAGTSTDTQYF

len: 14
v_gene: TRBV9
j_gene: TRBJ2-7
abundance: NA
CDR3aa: CASSVAEGSYEQYF